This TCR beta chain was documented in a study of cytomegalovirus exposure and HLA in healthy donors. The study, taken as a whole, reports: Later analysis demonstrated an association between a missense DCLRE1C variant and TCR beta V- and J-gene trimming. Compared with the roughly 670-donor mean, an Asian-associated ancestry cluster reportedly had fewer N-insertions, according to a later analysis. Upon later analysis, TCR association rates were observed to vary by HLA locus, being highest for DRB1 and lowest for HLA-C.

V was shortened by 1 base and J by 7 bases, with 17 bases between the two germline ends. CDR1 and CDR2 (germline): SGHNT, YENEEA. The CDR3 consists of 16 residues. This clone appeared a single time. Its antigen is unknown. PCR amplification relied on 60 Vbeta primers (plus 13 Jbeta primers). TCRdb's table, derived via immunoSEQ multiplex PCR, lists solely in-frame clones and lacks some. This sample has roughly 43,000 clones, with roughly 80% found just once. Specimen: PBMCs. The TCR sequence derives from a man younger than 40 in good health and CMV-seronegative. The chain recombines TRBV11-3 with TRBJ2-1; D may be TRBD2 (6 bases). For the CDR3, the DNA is TGTGCCAGCAGCTTAGCCTCAGGGTGGGGGACTAATGAGCAGTTCTTC. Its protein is CASSLASGWGTNEQFF.